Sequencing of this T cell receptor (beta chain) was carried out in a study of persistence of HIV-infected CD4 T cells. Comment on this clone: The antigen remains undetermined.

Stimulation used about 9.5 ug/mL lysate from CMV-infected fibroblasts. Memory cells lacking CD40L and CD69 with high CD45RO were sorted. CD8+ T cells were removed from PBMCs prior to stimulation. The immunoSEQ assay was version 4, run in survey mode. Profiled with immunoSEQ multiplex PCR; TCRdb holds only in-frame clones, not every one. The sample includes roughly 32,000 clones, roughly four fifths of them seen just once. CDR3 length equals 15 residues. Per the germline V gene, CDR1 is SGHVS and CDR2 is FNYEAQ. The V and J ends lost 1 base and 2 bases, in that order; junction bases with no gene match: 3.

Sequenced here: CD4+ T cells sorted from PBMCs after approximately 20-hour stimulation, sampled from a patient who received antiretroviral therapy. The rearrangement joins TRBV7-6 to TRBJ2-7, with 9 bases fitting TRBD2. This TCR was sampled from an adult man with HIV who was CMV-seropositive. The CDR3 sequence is CASSLGAGGPYEQYF. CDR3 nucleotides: TGTGCCAGCAGCTTAGGAGCGGGGGGCCCCTACGAGCAGTACTTC.